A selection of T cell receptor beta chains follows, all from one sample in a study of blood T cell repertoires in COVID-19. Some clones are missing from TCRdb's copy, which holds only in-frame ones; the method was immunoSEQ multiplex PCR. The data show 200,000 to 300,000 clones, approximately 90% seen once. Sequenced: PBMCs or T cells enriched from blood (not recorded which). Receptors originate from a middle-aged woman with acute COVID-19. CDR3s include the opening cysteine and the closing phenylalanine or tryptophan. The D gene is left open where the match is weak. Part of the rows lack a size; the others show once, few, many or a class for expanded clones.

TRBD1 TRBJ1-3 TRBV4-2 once TGTGCCAGCAGCCCCAGTACAGGGGCAAACACCATATATTTT CASSPSTGANTIYF
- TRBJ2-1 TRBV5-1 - TGCGCCAGCAGCTCACAGGGAAGCTCCTACAATGAGCAGTTCTTC CASSSQGSSYNEQFF
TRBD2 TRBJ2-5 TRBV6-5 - TGTGCCAGCAGTTACCGGCTAGCGGAAGAGACCCAGTACTTC CASSYRLAEETQYF
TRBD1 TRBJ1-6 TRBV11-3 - TGTGCCAGCAGCTTCAGGGGGCAGGGTTCACCCCTCCACTTT CASSFRGQGSPLHF
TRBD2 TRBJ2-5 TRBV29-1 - TGCAGCGTTGATAGCGGGGGGGAGACCCAGTACTTC CSVDSGGETQYF
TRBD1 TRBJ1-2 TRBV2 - TGTGCCAGCAGCCGACAGGGATACTATGGCTACACCTTC CASSRQGYYGYTF
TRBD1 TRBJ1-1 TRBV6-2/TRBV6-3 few TGTGCCAGCAGTTACCCAGGACAGGGGAGGGAAGCTTTCTTT CASSYPGQGREAFF
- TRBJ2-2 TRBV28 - TGTGCCAGCAGTCGGGCCAGGGTGAACACCGGGGAGCTGTTTTTT CASSRARVNTGELFF
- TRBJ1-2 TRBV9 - TGTGCCAGCAGCCACAGCTATGGCTACACCTTC CASSHSYGYTF
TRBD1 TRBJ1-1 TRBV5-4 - TGTGCCAGCAGCCCATCCGGGACAGGGGGTGGGAACACTGAAGCTTTCTTT CASSPSGTGGGNTEAFF
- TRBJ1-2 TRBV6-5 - TGTGCCAGCAGTTTGAGGCAGACCTATGGCTACACCTTC CASSLRQTYGYTF
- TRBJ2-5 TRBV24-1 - TGTGCCACTGGGCCCAGGGGCCTGTCAGAGACCCAGTACTTC CATGPRGLSETQYF
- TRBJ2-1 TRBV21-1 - TGTGCCAGCAGCAAAGGAATAGGAAGGGCTAGCGGCGACCGGACCCTCTACAATGAGCAGTTCTTC CASSKGIGRASGDRTLYNEQFF
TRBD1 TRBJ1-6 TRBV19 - TGTGCCAGTAGTATAACCGGGACAGCGAGAGGCAATTCACCCCTCCACTTT CASSITGTARGNSPLHF
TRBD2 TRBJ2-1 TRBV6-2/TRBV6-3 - TGTGCCAGCAGTACCCCTCGGAATAGCGGGAGTTTGCATGAGCAGTTCTTC CASSTPRNSGSLHEQFF
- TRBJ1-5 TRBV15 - TGTGCCACCAGCAGAGCGACAGTTAGCAATCAGCCCCAGCATTTT CATSRATVSNQPQHF
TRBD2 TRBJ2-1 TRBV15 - TGTGCCACCAGCAGGGGAAGCGGGGGAAACAATGAGCAGTTCTTC CATSRGSGGNNEQFF
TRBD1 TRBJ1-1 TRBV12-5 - TGTGCTAGTGGCCAAGGACAGGGATGGGACACTGAAGCTTTCTTT CASGQGQGWDTEAFF
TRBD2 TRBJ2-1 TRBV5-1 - TGCGCCAGCAGCCGGGGGGGCTGGGACAATGAGCAGTTCTTC CASSRGGWDNEQFF
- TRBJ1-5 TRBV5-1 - TGCGCCAGCAGTGGGGGGATCAATCAGCCCCAGCATTTT CASSGGINQPQHF
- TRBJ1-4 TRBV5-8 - TGTGCCAGCAGCTTTACTCCTGGGGGCAGAAATGAAAAACTGTTTTTT CASSFTPGGRNEKLFF
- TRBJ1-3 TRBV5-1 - TGCGCCAGCAGCTTGGTCTCCGGGTTAAACACCATATATTTT CASSLVSGLNTIYF
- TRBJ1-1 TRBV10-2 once TGCGCCAGCATCAACAGGGTGGGGAACACTGAAGCTTTCTTT CASINRVGNTEAFF
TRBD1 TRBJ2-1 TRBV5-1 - TGCGCCAGCAGCTCTGGACAGGGGGCAGGGAATGAGCAGTTCTTC CASSSGQGAGNEQFF
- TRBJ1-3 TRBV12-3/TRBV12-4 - TGTGCCAGCAGTTGGGAGGGAAGAAACACCATATATTTT CASSWEGRNTIYF
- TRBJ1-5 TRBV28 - TGTGCCAGCAGTTCCCGACAGGCGAGGGGCAATCAGCCCCAGCATTTT CASSSRQARGNQPQHF
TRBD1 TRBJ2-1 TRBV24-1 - TGTGCCACCAGTGATGCTCGACAGGGGAGCTCCTACAATGAGCAGTTCTTC CATSDARQGSSYNEQFF
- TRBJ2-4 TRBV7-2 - TGTGCCAGCAGCTTCCAACAGGGATGGGGCAAAAACATTCAGTACTTC CASSFQQGWGKNIQYF
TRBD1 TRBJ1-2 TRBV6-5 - TGTGCCAGCAGGGGGGGACAGGGTATCGCAAACACCTTC CASRGGQGIANTF
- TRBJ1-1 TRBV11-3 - TGTGCCAGCAGCTTAGAGGCCGGAGGTCAAGCTTTCTTT CASSLEAGGQAFF
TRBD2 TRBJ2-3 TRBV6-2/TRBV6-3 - TGTGCCAGCAGTACCCGGACTAGGGTTGCTCCAGATACGCAGTATTTT CASSTRTRVAPDTQYF
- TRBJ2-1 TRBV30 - TGTGCCTGCCCCAGGGGGGTCAATGAGCAGTTCTTC CACPRGVNEQFF
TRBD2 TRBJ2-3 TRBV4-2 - TGTGCCAGCAGCCTTGGACTAGCGGGGGGCCCTTCCACAGATACGCAGTATTTT CASSLGLAGGPSTDTQYF
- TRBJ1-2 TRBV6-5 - TGTGCCAGCAGTTACTCGTCTACCGACTACTATGGCTACACCTTC CASSYSSTDYYGYTF
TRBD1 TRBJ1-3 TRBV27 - TGTGCCAGCAGTCCCCAACTCCAGGGCGGAGGGGGCGGAAACACCATATATTTT CASSPQLQGGGGGNTIYF
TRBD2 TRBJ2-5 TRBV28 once TGTGCCAGCAGTTTAAGGAGACTCGCGGGAGGGAGGGAGACCCAGTACTTC CASSLRRLAGGRETQYF
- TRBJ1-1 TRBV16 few TGTGCCAGCAGCCAATCTCCAGGGCTAAAGACTGAAGCTTTCTTT CASSQSPGLKTEAFF
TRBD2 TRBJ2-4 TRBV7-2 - TGTGCCAGCAGCTTAACCAGATCTAGCGGACAACTAGCCAAAAACATTCAGTACTTC CASSLTRSSGQLAKNIQYF
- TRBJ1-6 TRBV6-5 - TGTGCCAGCAGTTACTCGGGGCAGGGGTTCTCACCCCTCCACTTT CASSYSGQGFSPLHF
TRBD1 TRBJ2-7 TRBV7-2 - TGTGCCAGCAGCTTGGGGACAGGGGGCGCCTGGTACGAGCAGTACTTC CASSLGTGGAWYEQYF
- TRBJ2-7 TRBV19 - TGTGCCAGTAGTGTCGAGCTCTTCTACGAGCAGTACTTC CASSVELFYEQYF
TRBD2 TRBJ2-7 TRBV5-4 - TGTGCCAGCAGCTTGGAGGGCGGGGGGCGCTCCTACGAGCAGTACTTC CASSLEGGGRSYEQYF
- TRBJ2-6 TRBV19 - TGTGCCAGTAGATTTACGGACGGGAGCTCTGGGGCCAACGTCCTGACTTTC CASRFTDGSSGANVLTF
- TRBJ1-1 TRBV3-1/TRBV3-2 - TGTGCCAGCAGCGGCTTGAACACTGAAGCTTTCTTT CASSGLNTEAFF
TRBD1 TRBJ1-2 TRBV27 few TGTGCCAGCAGAGGGGGGACAGGGGCACGGTATGGCTACACCTTC CASRGGTGARYGYTF
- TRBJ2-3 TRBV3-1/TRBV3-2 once TGTGCCAGCAGCTCCCAAGCAACAGATACGCAGTATTTT CASSSQATDTQYF
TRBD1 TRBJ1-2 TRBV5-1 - TGCGCCAGCAGCTTGGCCGGGACAGCTCATGGCTACACCTTC CASSLAGTAHGYTF
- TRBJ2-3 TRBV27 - TGTGCCAGCAGGGACTCCGGCGAAGATACGCAGTATTTT CASRDSGEDTQYF
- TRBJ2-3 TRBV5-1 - TGCGCCAGCAGCTTGCGGTCTGGCACAGATACGCAGTATTTT CASSLRSGTDTQYF
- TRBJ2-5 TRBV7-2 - TGTGCCAGCAGCCGGAGTACGGAAGAGACCCAGTACTTC CASSRSTEETQYF